The 8 T cell receptor beta chains given below trace back to one sample, sequenced in a study of beta chain features in type 1 diabetes (dated by TCRdb to the late 2010s). To prepare the library, the immunoSEQ multiplex PCR assay was applied. The entire amount of isolated RNA was reverse transcribed using the High Capacity cDNA Reverse Transcription Kit, so the sequenced TCRB transcripts were expressed ones. TCRdb obtained this table from immuneACCESS and retained in-frame rearrangements with V and J assigned. These tables miss some clones; where compared with another copy, unresolved V genes account for less than half of the shortfall, and the remainder is unexplained. For this sample there are about 250,000 clones; 14% appear just once. The ten top clones hold roughly 0.024% of the sample. The sample taken for sequencing was naive CD4+ T cells from blood. The cell subset or site label for this specimen denotes: true naive CD4+ T cells. The receptors were gathered from a middle-aged woman in good health.

This clone was found a few times. The chain carries TRBV7-8 and TRBJ2-1, with TRBD1 as a possible D gene (6 bases). Germline lookup yields CDR1 SGHVS and CDR2 FQNEAQ. Trimming removed 5 bases from V and 1 base from J, with 9 bases in between. The CDR3 totals 14 residues. The CDR3 nucleotides read TGTGCCAGCAGCCAAGGACAGTCCTACAATGAGCAGTTCTTC. Protein sequence: CASSQGQSYNEQFF.

The chain uses TRBV5-6 and TRBJ2-7, with D perhaps matching TRBD2 (7 bases). From germline, CDR1 is SGHDT and CDR2 YYEEEE. The CDR3 is 15 amino acids. Trimming removed 4 bases at V and 3 bases at J, with 17 bases between. CDR3 region: CASSRKGGPSYEQYF. The CDR3 DNA reads as TGTGCCAGCAGCAGAAAGGGGGGGCCAAGCTACGAGCAGTACTTC.

This clone was detected only a few times. This chain joins TRBV18 and TRBJ1-4, with no clear D. CDR3 length: 11 residues. V gave up 4 bases and J gave up 8 bases, with 5 bases separating them. In germline, CDR1 is KGHSH, CDR2 LQKENI. Written as DNA, the CDR3 is TGTGCCAGCTCACTGCAGGAAAAACTGTTTTTT. This sequence encodes CASSLQEKLFF.

This clone has a single count. The genes are TRBV4-1 and TRBJ1-6, with unresolved D. V lost 0 bases to trimming and J lost 9 bases, with 9 bases between them. CDR1 MGHRA and CDR2 YSYEKL come from the germline V gene. This CDR3 contains 14 residues. The CDR3 spells CASSQDLAISPLHF. In DNA, the CDR3 is TGCGCCAGCAGCCAAGATCTGGCCATTTCACCCCTCCACTTT.

The table lists this clone with a few counts. The rearrangement uses TRBV2 and TRBJ2-5, with no clear D. CDR1 and CDR2 from the germline V gene are SNHLY and FYNNEI. V shed 5 bases and J shed 2 bases, with 6 bases lying between them. This CDR3 comprises 12 residues. CDR3 amino acids: CASSLGQETQYF. The CDR3 DNA follows: TGTGCCAGCAGTCTCGGGCAAGAGACCCAGTACTTC.

This clone was seen only a few times. This sequence joins TRBV7-8 and TRBJ2-5; D possibly corresponds to TRBD1 (6 bases). Germline CDR1 is SGHVS and CDR2 is FQNEAQ. V shed 6 bases and J shed 2 bases, with 16 bases lying between them. The CDR3 consists of 15 residues. CDR3: CASSHSPQGQETQYF. The CDR3 DNA follows: TGTGCCAGCAGTCATAGCCCACAGGGTCAAGAGACCCAGTACTTC.

This clone has more than one count but fewer than ten. The chain carries TRBV5-1 and TRBJ1-1, with D unresolved. Germline V gives CDR1 SGHRS, CDR2 YFSETQ. V lost 4 bases and J 11 bases, leaving 15 bases between the germline ends. This CDR3 has 12 amino acids. The CDR3, as DNA: TGCGCCAGCAGCCCCGACGGGCGGGGTGCTTTCTTT. This codes for CASSPDGRGAFF. Based on the CDR3 plus reference TRBV5-1 and TRBJ1-1, the full variable domain is KAGVTQTPRYLIKTRGQQVTLSCSPISGHRSVSWYQQTPGQGLQFLFEYFSETQRNKGNFPGRFSGRQFSNSRSEMNVSTLELGDSALYLCASSPDGRGAFFGQGTRLTVV.

This clone appeared a few times. The chain recombines TRBV7-9 with TRBJ2-1; TRBD1 might be the D (6 bases). CDR3 length: 16 residues. V was pared by 5 bases and J by 5 bases, with 19 bases between. The germline gives CDR1 SEHNR, CDR2 FQNEAQ (reference sequence). CDR3 region: CASSQGQPLTNNEQFF. The DNA of the CDR3 is TGTGCCAGCAGCCAAGGACAGCCCCTAACAAACAATGAGCAGTTCTTC. Full variable domain (missing parts from reference TRBV7-9 and TRBJ2-1): DTGVSQNPRHKITKRGQNVTFRCDPISEHNRLYWYRQTLGQGPEFLTYFQNEAQLEKSRLLSDRFSAERPKGSFSTLEIQRTEQGDSAMYLCASSQGQPLTNNEQFFGPGTRLTVL.